The 30 T cell receptor beta chains listed next were all sequenced from one sample in a study of control samples from healthy donors and cancer patients. Only in-frame clones appear in the TCRdb table, and some are missing; sequencing was by immunoSEQ multiplex PCR. Of 150,000 or so clones in the sample, 93% were seen once. Sequenced material: blood. The receptors originated from a man aged 18 to 30 in good health.

This chain connects TRBV6-5 to TRBJ2-2; D possibly corresponds to TRBD1 (5 bases). Germline assignment: CDR1 MNHEY and CDR2 SVGAGI. The CDR3 covers 13 residues. V lost 6 bases and J lost 2, with 7 bases in between. Written as DNA, the CDR3 is TGTGCCAGCAGCAGGGCCAACACCGGGGAGCTGTTTTTT. Protein product: CASSRANTGELFF.

V and J are TRBV27 and TRBJ2-2, with TRBD2 as a possible D gene (6 bases). Germline CDR1 MNHEY, CDR2 SMNVEV (reference sequence). The CDR3 consists of 17 residues. V lost 2 bases to trimming and J lost 5 bases, with 18 bases between them. The CDR3 sequence: CASSLRRLVHETGELFF. The CDR3 DNA follows: TGTGCCAGCAGTTTACGGCGACTAGTTCATGAAACCGGGGAGCTGTTTTTT.

The chain recombines TRBV19 with TRBJ1-4; TRBD1 aligns across 10 bases. V lost 5 bases to trimming and J lost 8 bases; unmatched junction nucleotides: 8. This CDR3 is 15 amino acids long. Germline lookup yields CDR1 LNHDA and CDR2 SQIVND (reference sequence). The CDR3 DNA is TGTGCCAGTAGTTCCCCTGGGACAGGGGCCGAAAAACTGTTTTTT. This sequence encodes CASSSPGTGAEKLFF.

The rearrangement uses TRBV4-2 and TRBJ2-2; TRBD2 aligns across 8 bases. The V segment lost 1 base and the J segment 6 bases; nucleotides outside the gene matches: 13. The CDR3 is 18 residues long. The germline V gene has CDR1 LGHNA and CDR2 YNFKEQ. CDR3 sequence (DNA): TGTGCCAGCAGCCAAGTCCTTGCGCCGCGGGAGGTCGCCGGGGAGCTGTTTTTT. Protein: CASSQVLAPREVAGELFF.

The CDR3: CASSRTSGYEQYF. The CDR3 nucleotides are TGTGCCAGCAGCCGGACTAGCGGCTACGAGCAGTACTTC. The chain uses TRBV6-2 or TRBV6-3 and TRBJ2-7, with 10 positions matching TRBD2. This CDR3 has 13 residues. Trimming removed 6 bases from V and 3 bases from J; junction bases left unmatched: 2. Germline-derived CDR1 and CDR2 are MNHEY and SVGEGT.

The chain links TRBV4-3 to TRBJ2-3; a weak D match, TRBD2 (5 bases). CDR3 length: 16 residues. The germline V and J ends were trimmed by 1 base and 4 bases, with 15 bases remaining between them. Germline V lookup: CDR1 LGHNA, CDR2 YSLEER. CDR3 bases: TGCGCCAGCAGCCAAGGGTCCGGAGGATGGGCAGATACGCAGTATTTT. Encoded protein: CASSQGSGGWADTQYF.

The chain carries TRBV6-4 and TRBJ1-1; TRBD1 matches 7 bases. V shed 7 bases, J shed 5 bases, and the junction held 10 bases outside the gene matches. Germline-derived CDR1 and CDR2 are MRHNA and SNTAGT. CDR3 length equals 14 residues. CDR3 protein: CASTRDSQGTEAFF. The CDR3 DNA sequence: TGTGCCAGCACCCGGGACTCACAGGGGACTGAAGCTTTCTTT.

This clone has just one count. This sequence joins TRBV11-2 and TRBJ2-1, with D unclear. The CDR3 extends over 11 amino acids. Germline CDR1 and CDR2: SGHAT and FQNNGV. Trimming removed 4 bases from V and 13 bases from J, with 11 bases in between. Here the CDR3 DNA reads TGTGCCAGCAGCTCCCTTTCCGTTCAGTTCTTC. Amino acid sequence: CASSSLSVQFF.

This chain connects TRBV6-5 to TRBJ2-3, with D perhaps matching TRBD1 (5 bases). V lost 3 bases and J lost 8, with 15 bases in between. This CDR3 spans 14 amino acids. The germline V gene encodes CDR1 MNHEY and CDR2 SVGAGI. CDR3 residues: CASSYEQGSITQYF. The CDR3 DNA is TGTGCCAGCAGTTATGAGCAGGGAAGTATTACGCAGTATTTT.

This rearrangement joins TRBV7-2 to TRBJ2-5; 8 bases align to TRBD2. CDR1 is SGHTA, CDR2 FQGNSA, per germline. This CDR3 has 15 amino acids. Trimming at V came to 6 bases and at J to 2 bases, leaving 8 bases not matched to a gene. The CDR3 nucleotides read TGTGCCAGCAGGGGTTGGCGGGGGGTGCAAGAGACCCAGTACTTC. Its translation: CASRGWRGVQETQYF.

The chain combines TRBV24-1 with TRBJ2-3; 8 nucleotides line up with TRBD2. The V segment lost 7 bases and the J segment 5 bases; nucleotides outside the gene matches: 10. Germline CDR1 is KGHDR and CDR2 is SFDVKD. The CDR3 contains 15 residues. CDR3 DNA: TGTGCCACCAGCGATCCGACTAGCGTGGGAGATACGCAGTATTTT. It yields the protein CATSDPTSVGDTQYF.

This chain joins TRBV4-3 and TRBJ2-1; D is unclear. The V and J ends lost 0 bases and 0 bases respectively, with 9 bases between them. CDR3 length: 16 amino acids. Germline CDR1 reads LGHNA; CDR2 reads YSLEER. The CDR3 nucleotides are TGCGCCAGCAGCCAAGAATGGGGTAGCTCCTACAATGAGCAGTTCTTC. Translation: CASSQEWGSSYNEQFF.

The V gene is TRBV25-1, the J gene TRBJ1-4; D is unresolved. Germline CDR1 and CDR2: MGHDK and SYGVNS. Trimming took 1 base from V and 0 from J, leaving 15 bases between them. There are 18 residues in the CDR3. DNA for the CDR3: TGTGCCAGCAGTGAATGGGTGGGGATCCCTGCAACTAATGAAAAACTGTTTTTT. As protein: CASSEWVGIPATNEKLFF.

The rearrangement joins TRBV19 to TRBJ2-1; TRBD2 agrees at 9 bases. Germline V gene sequence: CDR1 LNHDA, CDR2 SQIVND (reference sequence). Losses at the gene ends were 11 bases for V and 5 bases for J; bases not matched to a gene: 22. The CDR3 covers 18 residues. CDR3 region: CASQIRTSATTGHNEQFF. CDR3 coding DNA: TGTGCCTCCCAAATACGGACTAGCGCGACAACAGGGCACAATGAGCAGTTCTTC. The whole variable domain, remainder taken from reference TRBV19 and TRBJ2-1, is DGGITQSPKYLFRKEGQNVTLSCEQNLNHDAMYWYRQDPGQGLRLIYYSQIVNDFQKGDIAEGYSVSREKKESFPLTVTSAQKNPTAFYLCASQIRTSATTGHNEQFFGPGTRLTVL.

The chain employs TRBV7-2 and TRBJ2-3, with no clear D. CDR1 is SGHTA and CDR2 is FQGNSA in the germline V gene. The length of the CDR3 is 14 residues. V was trimmed by 6 bases and J by 0 bases, leaving 10 bases between them. The DNA of the CDR3 is TGTGCCAGCAGTCAAGGGTCTAGCACAGATACGCAGTATTTT. Protein product: CASSQGSSTDTQYF.

The V call is TRBV19, the J call TRBJ1-3; weak D call: TRBD1 (5 bases). This CDR3 is built from 15 residues. Germline V gives CDR1 LNHDA, CDR2 SQIVND (reference sequence). Trimming took off 4 bases at V and 0 bases at J, with 10 bases between the two ends. This CDR3 is CASSTDSDSGNTIYF. CDR3 coding DNA: TGTGCCAGTAGTACCGACAGTGACTCTGGAAACACCATATATTTT. The full variable domain, in which reference TRBV19 and TRBJ1-3 provide the parts outside the CDR3, is DGGITQSPKYLFRKEGQNVTLSCEQNLNHDAMYWYRQDPGQGLRLIYYSQIVNDFQKGDIAEGYSVSREKKESFPLTVTSAQKNPTAFYLCASSTDSDSGNTIYFGEGSWLTVV.

The table lists this clone with a count of one. The V and J genes are TRBV13 and TRBJ1-4, with a possible D match to TRBD1 (6 bases). Trimming took 3 bases from V and 7 from J, leaving 15 bases between them. Germline CDR1 is PRHDT and CDR2 is FYEKMQ (reference sequence). The CDR3 spans 15 residues. The CDR3 spells CASSFQQDSSEKLFF. CDR3 in DNA: TGTGCCAGCAGCTTCCAGCAGGACAGTTCTGAAAAACTGTTTTTT.

The chain combines TRBV5-1 with TRBJ2-1; the D is unclear. From germline, CDR1 is SGHRS and CDR2 YFSETQ. Trimming took 3 bases from V and 4 from J, leaving 14 bases between them. The CDR3 is 15 amino acids. CDR3 bases: TGCGCCAGCAGCTGGGCACCTACTAAATACAATGAGCAGTTCTTC. This codes for CASSWAPTKYNEQFF.

The chain has TRBV5-1 and TRBJ2-7; TRBD1 or TRBD2 may be the D gene (6 bases each). Trimming removed 4 bases from V and 7 bases from J, with 18 bases in between. The CDR3 runs to 14 residues. CDR1 is SGHRS and CDR2 is YFSETQ in the germline V gene. The CDR3 DNA reads as TGCGCCAGCAGCGCCACTGGGGGGCGGGGAGAGCAGTACTTC. Translating it yields CASSATGGRGEQYF.

The rearrangement joins TRBV10-2 to TRBJ1-2; TRBD1 agrees at 10 bases. V was clipped by 10 bases and J by 3 bases; unmatched bases: 8. CDR3 length equals 14 residues. Looked up from germline, CDR1 is WSHSY and CDR2 is SAAADI. The CDR3 protein is CAIWDRGGYYGYTF. The CDR3 coding sequence is TGCGCCATCTGGGACAGGGGAGGGTACTATGGCTACACCTTC.

CDR3 in DNA: TGTGCCAGCAGCCCGGGACAGGGGCTATCCTACGAGCAGTACTTC. Translating gives CASSPGQGLSYEQYF. This rearrangement joins TRBV5-5 to TRBJ2-7; TRBD1 aligns across 10 bases. The junction had 5 bases not matched to a gene; V was cut back by 4 bases and J by 1 base. Looked up from germline, CDR1 is SGHKS and CDR2 is YYEKEE (reference sequence). The CDR3 is 15 residues long.

The chain joins TRBV7-3 to TRBJ1-1; D gene uncertain. The CDR3 sequence is 16 residues long. V lost 2 bases and J 1 base, leaving 14 bases between the germline ends. In germline, CDR1 is SGHTA, CDR2 FQGTGA. The CDR3 coding sequence is TGTGCCAGCAGCTTATTAACAGCTGCGCCGAACACTGAAGCTTTCTTT. The encoded protein is CASSLLTAAPNTEAFF.

The rearrangement joins TRBV25-1 to TRBJ2-7; no clear D gene. Germline V lookup: CDR1 MGHDK, CDR2 SYGVNS. This CDR3 has 12 residues. Trimming stripped 3 bases from V and 1 base from J, with 4 bases between. CDR3 region: CASSDESYEQYF. CDR3 in DNA: TGTGCCAGCAGTGATGAATCCTACGAGCAGTACTTC.

The chain employs TRBV5-6 and TRBJ1-6; D uncertain. The CDR3 has 16 amino acids. Germline loops: CDR1 SGHDT, CDR2 YYEEEE. V lost 4 bases and J lost 7, with 18 bases in between. The CDR3 DNA follows: TGTGCCAGCAGCCAGGACTTCCAGTTGACGAATTCACCCCTCCACTTT. Its translation is CASSQDFQLTNSPLHF.

The chain carries TRBV4-3 and TRBJ1-5; no clear D gene. The CDR3 is 15 residues long. Germline CDR1 LGHNA, CDR2 YSLEER. The germline V and J ends were trimmed by 0 bases and 6 bases, with 12 bases remaining between them. CDR3 nucleotides: TGCGCCAGCAGCCAAGATGGGGTTGGGGTTCAGCCCCAGCATTTT. Encoded protein: CASSQDGVGVQPQHF.

The V and J genes are TRBV3-1 (or the pseudogene TRBV3-2) and TRBJ1-3; 8 nucleotides line up with TRBD1. This CDR3 region has 14 residues. The ends lost 5 bases at V and 4 bases at J; junction bases unmatched: 4. In germline, CDR1 is LGHDT, CDR2 YNNKEL (reference sequence). Written as DNA, the CDR3 is TGTGCCAGCAGCAAGACAGGGGCCGGAAACACCATATATTTT. Translated: CASSKTGAGNTIYF.

J is TRBJ2-2 and V is TRBV28; TRBD2 matches at 10 bases. The CDR3 runs to 20 residues. The junction had 16 bases not matched to a gene; V was cut back by 5 bases and J by 1 base. Per the germline V gene, CDR1 is MDHEN and CDR2 is SYDVKM. DNA of the CDR3: TGTGCCAGCAGTCCTGATCCCGGGACTAGCGTAAAACGGAACACCGGGGAGCTGTTTTTT. It specifies CASSPDPGTSVKRNTGELFF.

The chain couples TRBV27 to TRBJ2-1; D might be TRBD2 (6 bases). In germline, CDR1 is MNHEY, CDR2 SMNVEV (reference sequence). This CDR3 comprises 14 residues. With 8 bases removed from V and 1 base from J, the gap between germline ends came to 12 bases. CDR3 bases: TGTGCCAGCCAGACTAGTTTTTCCTACAATGAGCAGTTCTTC. It specifies CASQTSFSYNEQFF.

V and J are TRBV7-8 and TRBJ2-3; 13 nucleotides line up with TRBD2. CDR1 and CDR2 (germline): SGHVS, FQNEAQ. With 5 bases clipped from V and 6 bases from J, the junction kept 5 bases outside the gene matches. CDR3 length equals 15 residues. The CDR3 spells CASSPRLAGGDTQYF. The CDR3 DNA follows: TGTGCCAGCAGCCCGCGACTAGCGGGGGGTGATACGCAGTATTTT. Filled out from reference TRBV7-8 and TRBJ2-3, the complete variable domain reads GAGVSQSPRYKVAKRGQDVALRCDPISGHVSLFWYQQALGQGPEFLTYFQNEAQLDKSGLPSDRFFAERPEGSVSTLKIQRTQQEDSAVYLCASSPRLAGGDTQYFGPGTRLTVL.

The chain links TRBV3-1 (or the pseudogene TRBV3-2) to TRBJ2-5, with D possibly TRBD2 on 6 matching bases. Germline values: CDR1 LGHDT, CDR2 YNNKEL (reference sequence). There are 14 residues in the CDR3. The V gene lost 3 bases and the J gene lost 5 bases, with 13 bases spanning the gap. Here the CDR3 DNA reads TGTGCCAGCAGCCACGGGGCCCGGGGGGAGACCCAGTACTTC. It translates to CASSHGARGETQYF.